Sequencing of this T cell receptor (beta chain) was carried out in a study of T cells in Graves' hyperthyroidism and ophthalmopathy (dated by TCRdb to between 2018 and 2021). Context from the whole study: Peripheral blood samples were taken at initial diagnosis, before any treatment was given. In addition, the study compared T-cell repertoires in thyroid tissue and in blood from roughly six Graves' hyperthyroidism patients. An independent validation cohort of around 19 hyperthyroidism patients and approximately 15 patients who later progressed to ophthalmopathy tested prospective prediction of ophthalmopathy. A discovery cohort of approximately 100 patients, 43 with Graves' ophthalmopathy and more than 55 with stable Graves' hyperthyroidism, was used to find distinguishing TCR V-J signatures. Once sampling was done, hyperthyroidism patients were given methimazole at a starting dose of 30 mg daily, whereas ophthalmopathy patients were given high-dose intravenous methylprednisolone. TCR Vbeta CDR3 sequencing of some 140 peripheral blood samples (approximately 44 ophthalmopathy, 75 to 85 hyperthyroidism and some 17 progressor patients) is reported in the paper. The approximately 98 discovery patients were randomly divided into training and test sets at a 7:3 ratio.

Findings and caveats that apply to the study as a whole: Most expanded thyroid clonotypes (frequency above 0.001) were also detected in blood, suggesting blood repertoires may reflect thyroid immune responses. In cross-validation, a model built on a 13 V-J signature told ophthalmopathy apart from stable hyperthyroidism with 87.88% sensitivity and about 81% specificity, and in testing the same model reached 80%/75%. Sample size was not statistically predetermined, and investigators were not blinded to group allocation. In validation, progression to ophthalmopathy was predicted by the model with more than 65% sensitivity and just over 72% specificity, a median of 6.5 months before onset.

TCR beta CDR3 regions were amplified from RNA transcripts. A first-round RT-PCR of the TCR CDR3 used the HTBI primer set with the Qiagen OneStep RT-PCR kit. The libraries were constructed in a second round of multiplex PCR and then size-selected and purified. Libraries were sequenced paired-end with 100 bp reads on an Illumina HiSeq2000. Turning to the authors' computational methods: SOAPnuke was used to process the raw data, throwing out any read that contained adapters or uncalled bases, had a mean Phred below 15, or lacked an exact constant-primer or identifier match. High-quality paired reads were merged with COPE v1.2.5, and unique nucleotide sequences were defined as clonotypes. MiTCR v1.1 was used to align clonotypes to the IMGT TRBV, TRBD and TRBJ reference segments. Only V-J combinations with frequency above 0.0001, covering about 99% of repertoires, were analysed. A TCS score was defined as the ratio between F50 (clonal expansion) and ExV (chaos), using BLOSUM62-based TCRdist between CDR3 peptides within each V-J. Welch's t-statistics and random forest reduced approximately 520 V-J features to around 14, which were used in a naive Bayes classifier (R e1071). The public reads were run again by TCRdb, first through fastp at Q25 and then through MiXCR, and only productive beta chains were kept. Each CDR3 protein gets just one entry, which takes the most common genes and DNA from the rows behind it. The V and J calls here are based on TCRdb, not the publication. Counted in this sample were some 140,000 distinct CDR3 sequences; more than 20% of them appeared once. The ten largest clonotypes hold about 70% of the sample.

CDR1 and CDR2, looked up from the germline V gene, are SGHDT and YYEEEE. The CDR3 runs 14 residues from the cysteine to the phenylalanine. Kept here is only the CDR3 DNA, which spans 42 bases and is read in frame from base 1. V and J are truncated by 4 bases and 1 base respectively, leaving an intervening sequence of 11 bases. This clonotype showed up many times. The target of this receptor is not known. No base quality information exists; no much larger clone differs at one position. Hyperthyroidism patients were aged 18 to 65 years and newly diagnosed, with disease duration of less than 2 months. Exclusion was applied to patients with uncontrolled infections, other autoimmune diseases, pregnancy or lactation. Diagnoses were established on the basis of clinical symptoms, serum thyroxine and TRAb, thyroid ultrasound, and orbital computed tomography. Blood from progressor patients was drawn when they were first diagnosed with hyperthyroidism, before any ophthalmopathy symptoms appeared. Ficoll-Paque density gradient centrifugation was used to isolate PBMCs from about 10 ml of fresh peripheral blood. Progressor patients were first diagnosed with Graves' hyperthyroidism and then developed ophthalmopathy during follow-up. Total RNA was extracted with Trizol reagent, and quality was checked on an Agilent 2100 Bioanalyzer.

The sequence was collected from a woman in her forties or fifties with Graves' hyperthyroidism that later progressed to Graves' ophthalmopathy. In this chain, TRBV5-6 is recombined with TRBJ1-2; the D gene is perhaps TRBD1, from 5 matching bases. The sample consisted of blood. The CDR3 region has the sequence CASSVQGNNYGYTF. The sequenced DNA is TGTGCCAGCAGCGTCCAGGGAAATAACTATGGCTACACCTTC.